This TCR beta chain was sequenced in a study of cytomegalovirus exposure and HLA in healthy donors. Whole-study results and caveats: Data from an earlier analysis indicated that most TCR beta V segments were productive either about 90% or about 30% of the time. Certain indistinguishable V segments, among them TRBV6-2 and TRBV6-3, were excluded. A later analysis found that most CMV-associated TCR beta chains appeared HLA-restricted.

In germline, CDR1 is MNHEY, CDR2 SVGAGI. The CDR3 is 14 amino acids. Unmatched junction bases numbered 10, after V lost 8 bases and J lost 4 bases. The PCR had 60 Vbeta and 13 Jbeta primers. Profiled with immunoSEQ multiplex PCR; TCRdb holds only in-frame clones, not every one. The table includes around 150,000 clones, about 78% detected once. Worth noting for this clone: Its matching antigen is unknown.

The chain carries TRBV6-5 and TRBJ1-1; 7 nucleotides align to TRBD1. Sequenced input: PBMCs. This receptor was taken from a male donor in good health and CMV-seronegative. The CDR3 spells CASGEGAGGTEAFF. The DNA of the CDR3 is TGTGCCAGCGGAGAGGGGGCAGGGGGCACTGAAGCTTTCTTT.